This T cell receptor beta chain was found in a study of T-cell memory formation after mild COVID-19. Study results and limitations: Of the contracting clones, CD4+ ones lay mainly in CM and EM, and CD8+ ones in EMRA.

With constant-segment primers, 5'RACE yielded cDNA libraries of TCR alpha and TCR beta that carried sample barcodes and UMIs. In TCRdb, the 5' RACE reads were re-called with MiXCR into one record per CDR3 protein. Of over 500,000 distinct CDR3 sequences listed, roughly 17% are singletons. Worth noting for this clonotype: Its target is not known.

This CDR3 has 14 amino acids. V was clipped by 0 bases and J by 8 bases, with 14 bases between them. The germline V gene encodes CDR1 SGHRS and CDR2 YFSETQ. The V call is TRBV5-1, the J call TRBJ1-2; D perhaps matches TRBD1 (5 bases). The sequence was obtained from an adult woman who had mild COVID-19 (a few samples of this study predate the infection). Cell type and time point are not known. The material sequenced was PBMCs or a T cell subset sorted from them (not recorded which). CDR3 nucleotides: TGCGCCAGCAGCTTGGGGGTTGCAGGGAAGGGCTACACCTTC. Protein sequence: CASSLGVAGKGYTF. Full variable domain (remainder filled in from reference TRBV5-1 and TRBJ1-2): KAGVTQTPRYLIKTRGQQVTLSCSPISGHRSVSWYQQTPGQGLQFLFEYFSETQRNKGNFPGRFSGRQFSNSRSEMNVSTLELGDSALYLCASSLGVAGKGYTFGSGTRLTVV.